What follows describes a single T cell receptor (beta chain). V was shortened by 2 bases and J by 3 bases, with 8 bases between the two germline ends. CDR3 length: 14 residues. Germline CDR1 SGHDN, CDR2 FVKESK. Participants were aged about 18 to 89 years from approximately 23 US areas. Grouping used clinical history reported by participants in a survey and questionnaire. The recovered donors of Cohort 3 showed two negative PCRs, clearance, or symptom resolution. The record originates from a study of blood T cell repertoires in COVID-19. As for the study in general: From T cells, B-cell-depleted T cells, or PBMCs came the material, which was cDNA or gDNA.

Profiling relied on immunoSEQ multiplex PCR, and the TCRdb table lists in-frame clones only, not all of them. Of around 290,000 clones listed, about nine tenths were seen once; the top ten hold 0.95% to 1.2%. This receptor was obtained from a woman aged 25 to 39 who had recovered from COVID-19. The specimen was PBMCs or T cells enriched from blood (not recorded which). The V call is TRBV14, the J call TRBJ2-1; no clear D gene. CDR3 residues: CASSQPHNYNEQFF. The CDR3 bases are TGTGCCAGCAGCCAACCGCACAACTACAATGAGCAGTTCTTC. The full variable domain, its missing parts supplied by reference TRBV14 and TRBJ2-1, is EAGVTQFPSHSVIEKGQTVTLRCDPISGHDNLYWYRRVMGKEIKFLLHFVKESKQDESGMPNNRFLAERTGGTYSTLKVQPAELEDSGVYFCASSQPHNYNEQFFGPGTRLTVL.